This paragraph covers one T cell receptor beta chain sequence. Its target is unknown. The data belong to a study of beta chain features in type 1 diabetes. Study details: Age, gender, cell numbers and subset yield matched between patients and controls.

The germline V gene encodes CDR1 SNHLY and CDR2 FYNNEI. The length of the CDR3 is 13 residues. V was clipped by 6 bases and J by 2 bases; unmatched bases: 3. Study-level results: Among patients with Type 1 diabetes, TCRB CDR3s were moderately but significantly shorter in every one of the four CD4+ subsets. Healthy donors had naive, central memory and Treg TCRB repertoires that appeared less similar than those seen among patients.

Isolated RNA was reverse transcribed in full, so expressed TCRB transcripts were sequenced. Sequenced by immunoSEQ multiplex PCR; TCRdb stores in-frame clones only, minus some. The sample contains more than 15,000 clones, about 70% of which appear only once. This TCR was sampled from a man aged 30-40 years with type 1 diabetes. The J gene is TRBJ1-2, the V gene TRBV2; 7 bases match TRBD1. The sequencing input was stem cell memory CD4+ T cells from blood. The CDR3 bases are TGTGCCAGCAGAGAGGGACAGAACTATGGCTACACCTTC. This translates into CASREGQNYGYTF. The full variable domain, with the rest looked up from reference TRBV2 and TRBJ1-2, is EPEVTQTPSHQVTQMGQEVILRCVPISNHLYFYWYRQILGQKVEFLVSFYNNEISEKSEIFDDQFSVERPDGSNFTLKIRSTKLEDSAMYFCASREGQNYGYTFGSGTRLTVV.